The 16 T cell receptor beta chains reported below all come from one sample, sequenced in a study of molecular identifiers for immune sequencing clone quantification. One entry per CDR3 protein, called by TCRdb with MiXCR from the PCR reads. The sample includes 100,000 or so distinct CDR3 sequences, over 30% of them seen just once. The sequencing input was naive CD8+ T cells from blood, with Jurkat cell RNA spiked in. Subset of the sample: FACS-sorted CD8+CD4-CCR7+CD45RA+ naive T cells. The receptors originated from a human donor in good health. Some libraries in this study had Jurkat cell RNA spiked in.

This clonotype was seen many times. V usage is TRBV12-3 or TRBV12-4 and J usage is TRBJ2-2; no definite D call. The CDR3 is 13 amino acids. V lost 1 base, J lost 6 bases, and 6 bases lay in between. CDR3 in amino acids: CASSLGWSGELFF. The CDR3 DNA reads TGTGCCAGCAGTTTAGGGTGGTCCGGGGAGCTGTTTTTT.

The rearrangement uses TRBV28 and TRBJ2-7, with D perhaps being TRBD1 or TRBD2 (5 bases each). The CDR3 sequence is 15 residues long. Per germline, CDR1 MDHEN and CDR2 SYDVKM. The ends were cut back, 4 bases at V and 5 bases at J, with 18 bases in the middle. CDR3 bases: TGTGCCAGCAGTTCCCTCTGGGGGAGTCACGACGAGCAGTACTTC. Its translation: CASSSLWGSHDEQYF.

This clonotype came up a few times. This sequence joins TRBV13 and TRBJ2-7; TRBD2 matches at 12 bases. Trimming cost V 2 bases and J 6 bases; bases outside gene matches: 5. The CDR3 is 15 residues long. In germline, CDR1 is PRHDT, CDR2 FYEKMQ (reference sequence). CDR3 sequence reads: CASSLLLAGGSEQYF. The CDR3 DNA follows: TGTGCCAGCAGCTTATTACTAGCGGGAGGTTCCGAGCAGTACTTC.

The rearrangement links TRBV7-7 to TRBJ2-1; tentatively, D is TRBD2 (5 bases). The CDR3 loop spans 14 amino acids. V lost 4 bases, J lost 10 bases, and 17 bases lay in between. Germline V gives CDR1 SSHAT, CDR2 FNYEAQ (reference sequence). This chain's CDR3 is CASSSLLLRGEQFF. In DNA form, the CDR3 reads TGTGCCAGCAGCTCTCTCCTACTTCGCGGGGAGCAGTTCTTC.

V usage is TRBV3-1 and J usage is TRBJ2-3; possibly TRBD1 for D (5 bases). Trimming took off 0 bases at V and 2 bases at J, with 15 bases between the two ends. In germline, CDR1 is LGHDT, CDR2 YNNKEL (reference sequence). The CDR3 runs 17 residues. CDR3 coding DNA: TGTGCCAGCAGCCAAGATCAAGGGGTGGGATACACAGATACGCAGTATTTT. Translating it yields CASSQDQGVGYTDTQYF.

There are many counts of this clonotype. The chain is built from TRBV4-3 and TRBJ1-5; a possible D gene is TRBD1 (6 bases). Germline-derived CDR1 and CDR2 are LGHNA and YSLEER. V was trimmed by 0 bases and J by 5 bases, leaving 11 bases between them. The length of the CDR3 is 15 residues. The DNA of the CDR3 is TGCGCCAGCAGCCAAGATAGGGGGGGGCATCAGCCCCAGCATTTT. Protein sequence: CASSQDRGGHQPQHF.

The rearrangement links TRBV24-1 to TRBJ2-5; 8 nucleotides match TRBD1. V lost 4 bases and J lost 5; bases outside the gene matches: 14. CDR3 length: 17 residues. From germline, CDR1 is KGHDR and CDR2 SFDVKD. CDR3 sequence reads: CATSDPRDRFGQETQYF. In DNA, the CDR3 is TGTGCCACCAGTGACCCCCGGGACAGGTTCGGTCAGGAGACCCAGTACTTC.

This clonotype was found once. A much larger clone differs from this one at a single base, so this may be a read error. This chain joins TRBV9 and TRBJ2-2; no clear D. There are 15 residues in the CDR3. Germline loops: CDR1 SGDLS, CDR2 YYNGEE. Trimming pared 3 bases from V and 3 bases from J, leaving 12 bases between. CDR3 bases: TGTGCCAGCAGCGACCCCCGGACGTACACCGGGGAGCTGTTTTTT. It specifies CASSDPRTYTGELFF.

This clonotype has a count of ten or more. The V and J genes are TRBV9 and TRBJ2-7; D call uncertain. The CDR3 spans 12 residues. From germline, CDR1 is SGDLS and CDR2 YYNGEE. The V gene lost 4 bases and the J gene lost 5 bases, with 10 bases spanning the gap. The CDR3 DNA reads as TGTGCCAGCAGCCCCGGGCTCGACGAGCAGTACTTC. It translates to CASSPGLDEQYF.

This clonotype turned up a few times. The rearrangement uses TRBV19 and TRBJ2-7; TRBD2 aligns across 7 bases. Germline trimming cut 10 bases from V and 2 bases from J; bases unmatched to any gene: 8. This CDR3 is 13 amino acids long. Germline loops: CDR1 LNHDA, CDR2 SQIVND (reference sequence). The CDR3, as DNA: TGTGCCACAAGGGGTCTAGCGGCCTACGAGCAGTACTTC. It yields the protein CATRGLAAYEQYF.

This chain uses TRBV13 with TRBJ1-1; 9 nucleotides line up with TRBD1. This CDR3 region has 14 residues. V shed 6 bases, J shed 5 bases, and the junction held 7 bases outside the gene matches. CDR1 PRHDT and CDR2 FYEKMQ come from the germline V gene (reference sequence). The CDR3 reads CASRDRGVRTEAFF. CDR3 bases: TGTGCCAGCAGGGACAGGGGAGTTCGAACTGAAGCTTTCTTT.

This clonotype came up a few times. The junction and the germline gene differ at one end; a read error may be behind it. The CDR3 sequence: CSAWTLSGANVQTF. Here the CDR3 DNA reads TGCAGCGCCTGGACCCTATCCGGGGCCAACGTCCAGACTTTC. This rearrangement joins TRBV29-1 to TRBJ2-6; D is tentatively TRBD1 or TRBD2 (5 bases each). The CDR3 has 14 residues. The germline CDR1 and CDR2 sequences are SQVTM and ANQGSEA.

The chain couples TRBV7-6 to TRBJ2-7; D is unclear. From germline, CDR1 is SGHVS and CDR2 FNYEAQ. The CDR3 contains 15 residues. Trimming took off 4 bases at V and 0 bases at J, with 13 bases between the two ends. For the CDR3, the DNA is TGTGCCAGCAGCTCCGAGTACCGGGCCTCCTACGAGCAGTACTTC. Translating gives CASSSEYRASYEQYF.

With respect to this clonotype: A much larger clone differs from this one at a single base, so this may be a read error. This chain connects TRBV20-1 to TRBJ2-7; D not certain. The V gene lost 5 bases and the J gene lost 6 bases, with 8 bases spanning the gap. Germline CDR1 reads DFQATT; CDR2 reads SNEGSKA (reference sequence). The CDR3 has 10 residues. In nucleotides, the CDR3 is TGCAGTGCTGTCGACTTCGAGCAGTACTTC. It specifies CSAVDFEQYF.

The gene calls are TRBV7-2 and TRBJ2-1; 9 positions agree with TRBD1. This CDR3 is built from 16 residues. Trimming removed 7 bases from V and 0 bases from J; junction bases left unmatched: 7. CDR1 is SGHTA and CDR2 is FQGNSA in the germline V gene. CDR3: CASTLTGGGSYNEQFF. CDR3 DNA: TGTGCCAGCACCCTGACAGGGGGAGGCTCCTACAATGAGCAGTTCTTC.

In the case of this clonotype: A much larger clone differs by one base, so this may be a read error. The chain has TRBV28 and TRBJ2-7, with TRBD1 identical over 8 bases. The last part of the DNA fits TRBJ2-1 better; the J call may be wrong. From germline, CDR1 is MDHEN and CDR2 SYDVKM. The CDR3 is made up of 14 amino acids. The CDR3 DNA sequence: TGTGCCAGCAGTTTCCGGGACAGGACCTACGAGCAGTTCTTC. This gives the protein CASSFRDRTYEQFF.